Sequencing of this TCR beta chain was carried out in a study of cytomegalovirus exposure and HLA in healthy donors. The PCR had 60 Vbeta and 13 Jbeta primers. The method was immunoSEQ multiplex PCR; TCRdb's version includes in-frame clones alone and lacks a portion of them. The sample includes around 160,000 clones, about 79% of them seen just once. CDR3 length: 13 residues. Germline V gives CDR1 MNHEY, CDR2 SVGAGI. Trimming stripped 11 bases from V and 0 bases from J, with 11 bases between. The specimen sequenced was PBMCs. V usage is TRBV6-5 and J usage is TRBJ1-5; D is perhaps TRBD1 (5 bases). The source of this sequence is a man in his fifties or sixties in good health and CMV-seropositive. As DNA, the CDR3 is TGTGCCGCACGCGGGGGTAGCAATCAGCCCCAGCATTTT. Its translation is CAARGGSNQPQHF.